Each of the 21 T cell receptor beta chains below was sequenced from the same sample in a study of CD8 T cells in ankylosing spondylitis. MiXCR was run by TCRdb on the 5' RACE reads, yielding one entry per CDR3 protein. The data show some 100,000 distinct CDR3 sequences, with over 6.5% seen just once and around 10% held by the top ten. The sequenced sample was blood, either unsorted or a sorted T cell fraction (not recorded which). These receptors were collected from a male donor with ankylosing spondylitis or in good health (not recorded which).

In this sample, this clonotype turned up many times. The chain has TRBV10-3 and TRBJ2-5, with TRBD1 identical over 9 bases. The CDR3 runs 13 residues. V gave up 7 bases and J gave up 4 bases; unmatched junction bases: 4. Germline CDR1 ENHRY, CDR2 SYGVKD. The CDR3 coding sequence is TGTGCCATCATGGGACAGGGAGGAGAGACCCAGTACTTC. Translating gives CAIMGQGGETQYF.

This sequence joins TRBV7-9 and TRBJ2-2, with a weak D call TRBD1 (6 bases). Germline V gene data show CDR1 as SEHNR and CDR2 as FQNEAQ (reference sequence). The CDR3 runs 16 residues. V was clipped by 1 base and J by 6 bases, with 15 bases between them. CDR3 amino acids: CASSLEVGAAPGELFF. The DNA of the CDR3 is TGTGCCAGCAGCTTAGAGGTGGGGGCCGCGCCCGGGGAGCTGTTTTTT.

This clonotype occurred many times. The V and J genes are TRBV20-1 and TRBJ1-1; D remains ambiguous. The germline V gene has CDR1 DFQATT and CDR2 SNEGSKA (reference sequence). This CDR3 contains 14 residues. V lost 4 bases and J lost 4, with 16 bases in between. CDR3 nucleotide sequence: TGCAGTGCTACCCCGCACTCGGGTGGCACTGAAGCTTTCTTT. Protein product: CSATPHSGGTEAFF.

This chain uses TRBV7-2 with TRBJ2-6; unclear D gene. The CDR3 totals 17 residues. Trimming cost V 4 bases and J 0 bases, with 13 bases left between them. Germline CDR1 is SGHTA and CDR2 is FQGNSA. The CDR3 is CASSSRRYSSGANVLTF. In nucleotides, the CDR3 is TGTGCCAGCAGCTCCAGACGGTATTCCTCTGGGGCCAACGTCCTGACTTTC. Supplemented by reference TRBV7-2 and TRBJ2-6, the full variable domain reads GAGVSQSPSNKVTEKGKDVELRCDPISGHTALYWYRQSLGQGLEFLIYFQGNSAPDKSGLPSDRFSAERTGGSVSTLTIQRTQQEDSAVYLCASSSRRYSSGANVLTFGAGSRLTVL.

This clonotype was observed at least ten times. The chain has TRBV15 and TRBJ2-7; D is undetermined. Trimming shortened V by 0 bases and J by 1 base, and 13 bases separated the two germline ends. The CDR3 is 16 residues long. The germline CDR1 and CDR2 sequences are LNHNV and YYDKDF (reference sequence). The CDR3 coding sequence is TGTGCCACCAGCAGAGACAGAATTAGGTTTTCCTACGAGCAGTACTTC. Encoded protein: CATSRDRIRFSYEQYF.

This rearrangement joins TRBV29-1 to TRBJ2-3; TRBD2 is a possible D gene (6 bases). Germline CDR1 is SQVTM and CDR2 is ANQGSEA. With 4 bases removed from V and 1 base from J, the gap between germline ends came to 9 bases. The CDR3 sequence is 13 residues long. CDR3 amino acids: CSVVPSGTDTQYF. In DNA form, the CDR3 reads TGCAGCGTTGTGCCTAGCGGCACAGATACGCAGTATTTT.

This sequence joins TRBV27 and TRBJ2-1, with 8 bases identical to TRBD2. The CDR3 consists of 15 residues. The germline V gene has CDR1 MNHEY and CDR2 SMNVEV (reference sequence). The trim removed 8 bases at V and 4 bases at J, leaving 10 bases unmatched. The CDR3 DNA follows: TGTGCCAGCTTTGGGCGGGGGGTATCGTACAATGAGCAGTTCTTC. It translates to CASFGRGVSYNEQFF.

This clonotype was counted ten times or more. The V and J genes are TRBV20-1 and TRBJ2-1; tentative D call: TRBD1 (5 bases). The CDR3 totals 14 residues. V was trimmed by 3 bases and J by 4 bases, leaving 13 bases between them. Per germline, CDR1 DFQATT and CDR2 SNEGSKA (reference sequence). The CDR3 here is CSASFRVGYNEQFF. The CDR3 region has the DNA TGCAGTGCTAGTTTCAGGGTCGGTTACAATGAGCAGTTCTTC.

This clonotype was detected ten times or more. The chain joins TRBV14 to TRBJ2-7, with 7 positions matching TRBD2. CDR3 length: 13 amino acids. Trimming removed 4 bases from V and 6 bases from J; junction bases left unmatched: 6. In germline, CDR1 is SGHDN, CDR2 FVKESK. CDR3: CASSLGLGSEQYF. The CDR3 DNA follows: TGTGCCAGCAGCCTTGGACTAGGCTCCGAGCAGTACTTC. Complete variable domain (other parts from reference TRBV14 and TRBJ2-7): EAGVTQFPSHSVIEKGQTVTLRCDPISGHDNLYWYRRVMGKEIKFLLHFVKESKQDESGMPNNRFLAERTGGTYSTLKVQPAELEDSGVYFCASSLGLGSEQYFGPGTRLTVT.

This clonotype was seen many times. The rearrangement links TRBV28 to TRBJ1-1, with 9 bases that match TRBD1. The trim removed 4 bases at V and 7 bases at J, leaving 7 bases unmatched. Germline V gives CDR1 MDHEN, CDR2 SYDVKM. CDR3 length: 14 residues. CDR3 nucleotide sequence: TGTGCCAGCAGTTCGGGACAGGGAACGGGTGAAGCTTTCTTT. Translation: CASSSGQGTGEAFF.

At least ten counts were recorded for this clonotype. CDR3 DNA sequence: TGTGCCAGCAGCCCACTAGCGGGAGGTGGTAATGAGCAGTTCTTC. Its protein is CASSPLAGGGNEQFF. The chain uses TRBV5-6 and TRBJ2-1; the match to TRBD2 covers 12 bases. Trimming removed 4 bases from V and 7 bases from J; junction bases left unmatched: 6. This CDR3 region has 15 residues. Germline V gene lookup returns CDR1 SGHDT and CDR2 YYEEEE.

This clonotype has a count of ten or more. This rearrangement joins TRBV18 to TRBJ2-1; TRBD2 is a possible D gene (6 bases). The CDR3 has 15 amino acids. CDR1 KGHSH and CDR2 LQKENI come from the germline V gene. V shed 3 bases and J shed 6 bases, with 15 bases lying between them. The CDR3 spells CASSPRSDYLNEQFF. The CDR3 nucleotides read TGTGCCAGCTCACCCCGATCGGACTACCTCAATGAGCAGTTCTTC.

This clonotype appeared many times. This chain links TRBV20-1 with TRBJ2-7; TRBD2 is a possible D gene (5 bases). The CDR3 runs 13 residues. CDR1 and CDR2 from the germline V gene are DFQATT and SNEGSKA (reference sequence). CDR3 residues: CSLTRVGEYEQYF. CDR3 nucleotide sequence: TGCAGCTTAACGCGGGTCGGAGAATACGAGCAGTACTTC.

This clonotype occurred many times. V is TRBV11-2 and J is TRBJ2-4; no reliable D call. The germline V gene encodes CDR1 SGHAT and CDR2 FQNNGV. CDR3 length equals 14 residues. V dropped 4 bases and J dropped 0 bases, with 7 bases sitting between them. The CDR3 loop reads CASSSRLAKNIQYF. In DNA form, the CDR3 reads TGTGCCAGCAGCTCGCGGTTAGCCAAAAACATTCAGTACTTC.

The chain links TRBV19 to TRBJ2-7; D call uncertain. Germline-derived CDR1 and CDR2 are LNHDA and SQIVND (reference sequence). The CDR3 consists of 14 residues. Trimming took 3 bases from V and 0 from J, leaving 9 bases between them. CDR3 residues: CASSIRGSSYEQYF. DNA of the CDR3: TGTGCCAGTAGTATTAGAGGAAGCTCCTACGAGCAGTACTTC.

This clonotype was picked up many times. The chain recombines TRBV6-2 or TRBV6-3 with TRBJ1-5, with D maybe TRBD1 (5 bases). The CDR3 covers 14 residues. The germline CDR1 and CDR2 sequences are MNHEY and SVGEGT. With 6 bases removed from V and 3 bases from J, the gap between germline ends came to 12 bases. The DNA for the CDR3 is TGTGCCAGCAGGCCCGACAGCTTCAATCAGCCCCAGCATTTT. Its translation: CASRPDSFNQPQHF.

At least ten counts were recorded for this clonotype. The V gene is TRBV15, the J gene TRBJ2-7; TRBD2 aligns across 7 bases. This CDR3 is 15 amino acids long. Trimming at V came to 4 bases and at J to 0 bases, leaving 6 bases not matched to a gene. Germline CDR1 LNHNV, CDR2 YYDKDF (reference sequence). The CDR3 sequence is CATSMGGVSSYEQYF. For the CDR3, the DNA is TGTGCCACCAGCATGGGGGGGGTGAGCTCCTACGAGCAGTACTTC.

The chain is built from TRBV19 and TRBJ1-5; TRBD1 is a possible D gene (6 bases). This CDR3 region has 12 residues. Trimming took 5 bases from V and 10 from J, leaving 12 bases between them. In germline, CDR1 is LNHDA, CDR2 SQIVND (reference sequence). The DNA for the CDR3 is TGTGCCAGTAGTCCCCCGGGGGCTCCCCAGCATTTT. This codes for CASSPPGAPQHF.

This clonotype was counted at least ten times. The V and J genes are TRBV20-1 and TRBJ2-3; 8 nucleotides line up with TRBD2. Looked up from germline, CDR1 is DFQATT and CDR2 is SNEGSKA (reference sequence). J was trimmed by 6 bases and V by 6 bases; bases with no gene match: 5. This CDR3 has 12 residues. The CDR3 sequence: CSAGGGPDTQYF. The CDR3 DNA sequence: TGCAGTGCGGGCGGGGGGCCGGATACGCAGTATTTT.

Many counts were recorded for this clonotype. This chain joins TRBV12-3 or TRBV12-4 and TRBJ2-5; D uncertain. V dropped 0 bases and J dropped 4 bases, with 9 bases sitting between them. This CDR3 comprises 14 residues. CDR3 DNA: TGTGCCAGCAGTTTAGCGCTGGCAGGAGAGACCCAGTACTTC. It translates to CASSLALAGETQYF.

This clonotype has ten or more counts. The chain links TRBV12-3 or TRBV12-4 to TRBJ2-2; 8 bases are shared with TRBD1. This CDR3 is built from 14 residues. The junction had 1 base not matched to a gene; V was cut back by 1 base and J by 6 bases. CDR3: CASSLVQGAGELFF. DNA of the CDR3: TGTGCCAGCAGTTTAGTACAGGGGGCCGGGGAGCTGTTTTTT.